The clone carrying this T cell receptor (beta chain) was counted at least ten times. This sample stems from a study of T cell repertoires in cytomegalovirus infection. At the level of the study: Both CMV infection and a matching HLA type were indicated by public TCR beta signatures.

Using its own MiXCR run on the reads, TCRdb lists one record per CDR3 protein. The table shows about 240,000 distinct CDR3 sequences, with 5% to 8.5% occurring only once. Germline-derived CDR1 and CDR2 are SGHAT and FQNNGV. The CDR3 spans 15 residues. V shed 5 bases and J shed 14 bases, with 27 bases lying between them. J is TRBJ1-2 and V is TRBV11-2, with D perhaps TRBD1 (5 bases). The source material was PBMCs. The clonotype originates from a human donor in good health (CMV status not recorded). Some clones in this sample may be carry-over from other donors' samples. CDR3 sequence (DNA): TGTGCCAGCAGCCGAGTCTTTCCGGGACCGGGCCATCGGACCTTC. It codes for CASSRVFPGPGHRTF.